This T cell receptor beta chain stems from a study of cytomegalovirus exposure and HLA in healthy donors. This clone was seen a single time. This CDR3 has 15 residues. V lost 1 base and J 3 bases, leaving 13 bases between the germline ends. Germline V lookup: CDR1 SGHDT, CDR2 YYEEEE. PCR used 60 Vbeta primers and 13 Jbeta primers. The assay was immunoSEQ multiplex PCR, and TCRdb's table has in-frame clones only and misses some. The sample yields 100,000 or so clones, 76% seen once. The sample comprised PBMCs. The receptor was isolated from a man aged 40-49 years in good health and CMV-seropositive. The J gene is TRBJ1-2, the V gene TRBV5-6, with a weak D call TRBD1 (5 bases). Written as DNA, the CDR3 is TGTGCCAGCAGCTTGATGGGCAGGGCGGACTATGGCTACACCTTC. Translation gives CASSLMGRADYGYTF.